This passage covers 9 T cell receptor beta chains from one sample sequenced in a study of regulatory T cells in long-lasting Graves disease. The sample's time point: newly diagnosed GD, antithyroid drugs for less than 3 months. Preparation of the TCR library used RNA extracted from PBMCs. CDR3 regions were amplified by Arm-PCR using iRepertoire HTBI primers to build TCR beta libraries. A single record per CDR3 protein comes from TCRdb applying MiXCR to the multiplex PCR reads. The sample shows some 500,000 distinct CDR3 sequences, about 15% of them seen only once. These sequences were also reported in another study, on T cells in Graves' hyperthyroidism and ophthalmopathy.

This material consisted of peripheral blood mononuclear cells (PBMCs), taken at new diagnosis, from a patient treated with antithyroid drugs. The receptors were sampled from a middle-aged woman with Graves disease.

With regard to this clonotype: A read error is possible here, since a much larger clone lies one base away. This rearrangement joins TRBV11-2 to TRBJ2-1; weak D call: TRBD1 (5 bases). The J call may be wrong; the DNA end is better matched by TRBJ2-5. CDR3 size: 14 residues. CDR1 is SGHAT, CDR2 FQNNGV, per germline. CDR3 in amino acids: CASSLRQFQETQYF. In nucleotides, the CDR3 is TGTGCCAGCAGCTTAAGACAGTTCCAAGAGACCCAGTACTTC.

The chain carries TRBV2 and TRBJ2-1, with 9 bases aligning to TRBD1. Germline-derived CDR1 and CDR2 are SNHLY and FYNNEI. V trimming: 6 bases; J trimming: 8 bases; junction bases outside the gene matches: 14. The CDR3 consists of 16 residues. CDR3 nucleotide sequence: TGTGCCAGCAGCACCCAGACCTTACAGGGGGCCCATGAGCAGTTCTTC. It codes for CASSTQTLQGAHEQFF.

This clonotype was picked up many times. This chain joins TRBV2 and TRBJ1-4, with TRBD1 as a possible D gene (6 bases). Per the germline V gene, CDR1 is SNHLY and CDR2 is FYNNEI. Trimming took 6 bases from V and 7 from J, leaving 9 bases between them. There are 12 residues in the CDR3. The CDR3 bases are TGTGCCAGCAGCGCAGGGGTTGAAAAACTGTTTTTT. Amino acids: CASSAGVEKLFF. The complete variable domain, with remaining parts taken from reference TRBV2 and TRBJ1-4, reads EPEVTQTPSHQVTQMGQEVILRCVPISNHLYFYWYRQILGQKVEFLVSFYNNEISEKSEIFDDQFSVERPDGSNFTLKIRSTKLEDSAMYFCASSAGVEKLFFGSGTQLSVL.

As DNA, the CDR3 is TGTGCCAGTACGGGACAGTCCGTAACCGGGGAGCTGTTTTTT. Protein: CASTGQSVTGELFF. The rearrangement links TRBV19 to TRBJ2-2; 7 nucleotides match TRBD1. The CDR3 extends over 14 amino acids. Germline V gives CDR1 LNHDA, CDR2 SQIVND (reference sequence). The ends lost 7 bases at V and 5 bases at J; junction bases unmatched: 7.

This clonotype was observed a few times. In DNA, the CDR3 is TGTGCCAGCAGCCGAACAGGGAGTGGCTACACCTTC. Amino acids: CASSRTGSGYTF. This chain links TRBV13 with TRBJ1-2, with a tentative D call TRBD1 (6 bases). The CDR3 is made up of 12 amino acids. Trimming stripped 5 bases from V and 7 bases from J, with 11 bases between. Germline V lookup: CDR1 PRHDT, CDR2 FYEKMQ (reference sequence).

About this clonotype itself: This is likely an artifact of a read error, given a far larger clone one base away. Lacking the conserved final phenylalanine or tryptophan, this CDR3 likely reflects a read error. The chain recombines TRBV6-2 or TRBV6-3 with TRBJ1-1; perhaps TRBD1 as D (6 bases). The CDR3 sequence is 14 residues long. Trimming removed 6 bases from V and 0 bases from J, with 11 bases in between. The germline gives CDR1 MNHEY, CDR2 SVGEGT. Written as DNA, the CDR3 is TGTGCCAGCAGCTGGGGGACACTGAACACTGAAGCTTTCCTT. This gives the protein CASSWGTLNTEAFL.

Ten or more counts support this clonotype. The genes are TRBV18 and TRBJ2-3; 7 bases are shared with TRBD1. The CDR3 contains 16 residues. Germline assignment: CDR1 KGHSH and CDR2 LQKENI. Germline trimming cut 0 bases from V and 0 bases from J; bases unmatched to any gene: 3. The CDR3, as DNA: TGTGCCAGCTCACCACCGGGACAGACTAGCACAGATACGCAGTATTTT. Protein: CASSPPGQTSTDTQYF. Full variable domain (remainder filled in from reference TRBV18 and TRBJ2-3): NAGVMQNPRHLVRRRGQEARLRCSPMKGHSHVYWYRQLPEEGLKFMVYLQKENIIDESGMPKERFSAEFPKEGPSILRIQQVVRGDSAAYFCASSPPGQTSTDTQYFGPGTRLTVL.

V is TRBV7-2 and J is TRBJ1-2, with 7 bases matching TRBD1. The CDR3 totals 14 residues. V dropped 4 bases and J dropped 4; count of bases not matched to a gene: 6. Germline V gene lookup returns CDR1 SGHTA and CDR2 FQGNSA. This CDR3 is CASSSDRRSYGYTF. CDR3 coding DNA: TGTGCCAGCAGCTCGGACAGGAGGTCCTATGGCTACACCTTC.

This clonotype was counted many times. The CDR3 region has the DNA TGTGCCAGCAGCAACGGACAGGGGAACGAGCAGTACTTC. Residues: CASSNGQGNEQYF. This chain uses TRBV12-3 or TRBV12-4 with TRBJ2-7; 9 nucleotides agree with TRBD1. CDR3 length: 13 residues. Trimming removed 6 bases from V and 5 bases from J; junction bases left unmatched: 5.